The 19 T cell receptor beta chains given below trace back to one sample, sequenced in a study of CD8 T cells in Susac syndrome. The RNA input was about 0.5 to 1 ug, and it was reverse transcribed with random hexamers. TCRdb reanalysed the immunoSEQ multiplex PCR reads using MiXCR and keeps one entry per CDR3 protein. The profile shows a few hundred thousand distinct CDR3 sequences, about 85% of them singletons. Input material: CD8+ T cells from PBMCs. The receptors derive from a human donor with multiple sclerosis.

The chain carries TRBV6-1 and TRBJ2-1; 10 positions agree with TRBD2. This CDR3 spans 15 amino acids. Germline CDR1 and CDR2: MNHNS and SASEGT. The J segment lost 8 bases and the V segment lost 2 bases, leaving 6 bases of the junction unmatched. The CDR3 bases are TGTGCCAGCAGTGAACTAGCGGGAGCGACATATGAGCAGTTCTTC. Protein sequence: CASSELAGATYEQFF.

This clonotype was observed a handful of times. The gene calls are TRBV6-5 and TRBJ1-1, with 9 bases fitting TRBD1. Trimming at V came to 1 base and at J to 3 bases, leaving 6 bases not matched to a gene. Germline CDR1 and CDR2: MNHEY and SVGAGI. The CDR3 runs 16 residues. In nucleotides, the CDR3 is TGTGCCAGCAGTTACTTGGGACAGGGTTGGGACACTGAAGCTTTCTTT. It codes for CASSYLGQGWDTEAFF.

The chain has TRBV7-9 and TRBJ2-1, with 7 positions matching TRBD2. V trimming: 5 bases; J trimming: 2 bases; junction bases outside the gene matches: 18. The CDR3 is 19 residues long. The germline CDR1 and CDR2 sequences are SEHNR and FQNEAQ (reference sequence). CDR3 DNA: TGTGCCAGCAGCCCCAGCCCCCGGGACTACCAAGAACCCTACAATGAGCAGTTCTTC. This sequence encodes CASSPSPRDYQEPYNEQFF.

The table lists this clonotype with a count of one. Here the CDR3 reads CSAPSGGDYGYTF. The CDR3 DNA is TGCAGCGCCCCCAGTGGGGGAGACTATGGCTACACCTTC. The chain links TRBV29-1 to TRBJ1-2; a possible D gene is TRBD1 (5 bases). The CDR3 consists of 13 residues. V lost 7 bases and J 3 bases, leaving 15 bases between the germline ends. CDR1 and CDR2 (germline): SQVTM, ANQGSEA.

This clonotype was detected only once. The chain carries TRBV5-4 and TRBJ2-7; TRBD2 agrees at 11 bases. The CDR3 sequence is 17 residues long. Germline trimming cut 4 bases from V and 4 bases from J; bases unmatched to any gene: 13. Germline V gene sequence: CDR1 SGHNT, CDR2 YYREEE (reference sequence). Here the CDR3 reads CASSPVAGGPGRYEQYF. The CDR3 bases are TGTGCCAGCAGCCCGGTAGCGGGAGGGCCGGGACGATACGAGCAGTACTTC.

The chain links TRBV27 to TRBJ2-1; 8 positions agree with TRBD1. V was pared by 7 bases and J by 7 bases, with 15 bases of the junction left unmatched. CDR1 is MNHEY, CDR2 SMNVEV, per germline (reference sequence). The CDR3 has 16 residues. CDR3 region: CASKVTGGFMENEQFF. The CDR3 DNA reads TGTGCCAGCAAGGTTACAGGGGGATTTATGGAGAATGAGCAGTTCTTC.

The chain couples TRBV6-1 to TRBJ2-1, with 9 bases fitting TRBD1. With V trimmed by 7 bases and J by 6 bases, 10 bases remained unmatched. CDR1 is MNHNS and CDR2 is SASEGT in the germline V gene. CDR3 size: 15 residues. Here the CDR3 reads CASTIFQDRGNEQFF. The CDR3 DNA follows: TGTGCCAGCACTATTTTCCAGGACAGGGGCAATGAGCAGTTCTTC.

V usage is TRBV5-6 and J usage is TRBJ1-1; a possible D gene is TRBD1 (5 bases). Germline V gene sequence: CDR1 SGHDT, CDR2 YYEEEE. The CDR3 runs to 15 residues. With 3 bases removed from V and 3 bases from J, the gap between germline ends came to 15 bases. This chain's CDR3 is CASSSPGELDTEAFF. CDR3 coding DNA: TGTGCCAGCAGCTCCCCGGGGGAGTTGGACACTGAAGCTTTCTTT.

This clonotype was picked up one time. The V gene is TRBV29-1, the J gene TRBJ2-2; D might be TRBD2 (5 bases). V was pared by 4 bases and J by 6 bases, with 18 bases between. CDR1 SQVTM and CDR2 ANQGSEA come from the germline V gene. CDR3 length: 15 amino acids. CDR3 region: CSVGGRGSRSGELFF. CDR3 nucleotide sequence: TGCAGCGTTGGGGGTCGTGGGAGTAGGTCCGGGGAGCTGTTTTTT.

This chain links TRBV2 with TRBJ2-7; TRBD1 is a possible D gene (5 bases). The CDR3 consists of 14 residues. The germline V gene encodes CDR1 SNHLY and CDR2 FYNNEI. The germline V and J ends were trimmed by 1 base and 3 bases, with 10 bases remaining between them. The CDR3 is CASSEVDTLYEQYF. CDR3 nucleotide sequence: TGTGCCAGCAGTGAAGTGGACACCCTCTACGAGCAGTACTTC.

This chain joins TRBV12-3 or TRBV12-4 and TRBJ1-1; 8 bases line up with TRBD1. Unmatched junction bases numbered 7, after V lost 2 bases and J lost 11 bases. The CDR3 runs to 13 residues. The CDR3 region is CASSLRPGGWAFF. For the CDR3, the DNA is TGTGCCAGCAGTTTACGGCCAGGGGGCTGGGCTTTCTTT.

Comments on this clonotype: One junction end disagrees with the germline gene, perhaps due to a read error. CDR3 residues: CSVEGLAGVSGNYEQYF. The CDR3 nucleotides read TGCAGCGTAGAAGGACTAGCGGGAGTTTCAGGGAACTACGAGCAGTACTTC. This chain joins TRBV29-1 and TRBJ2-7; 13 nucleotides align to TRBD2. The CDR3 runs 17 residues. Germline lookup yields CDR1 SQVTM and CDR2 ANQGSEA.

This chain links TRBV7-9 with TRBJ2-1; 8 bases match TRBD2. The CDR3 is 14 residues long. The germline V gene has CDR1 SEHNR and CDR2 FQNEAQ (reference sequence). V shed 4 bases, J shed 8 bases, and the junction held 7 bases outside the gene matches. The CDR3 reads CASSSPTGGDEQFF. CDR3 DNA: TGTGCCAGCAGCTCTCCTACCGGGGGGGATGAGCAGTTCTTC.

The chain couples TRBV9 to TRBJ1-5; unclear D gene. V lost 0 bases and J 0 bases, leaving 7 bases between the germline ends. CDR1 and CDR2 (germline): SGDLS, YYNGEE. The CDR3 sequence is 15 residues long. DNA of the CDR3: TGTGCCAGCAGCGTAGGAGGAGATAGCAATCAGCCCCAGCATTTT. Encoded protein: CASSVGGDSNQPQHF.

This rearrangement joins TRBV5-4 to TRBJ2-3; tentative D call: TRBD2 (5 bases). In germline, CDR1 is SGHNT, CDR2 YYREEE (reference sequence). This CDR3 comprises 16 residues. The ends were cut back, 1 base at V and 5 bases at J, with 17 bases in the middle. CDR3 nucleotide sequence: TGTGCCAGCAGCTTGCGTTTGCTAGCTCCAGGAGATACGCAGTATTTT. Amino acids: CASSLRLLAPGDTQYF.

The genes are TRBV5-8 and TRBJ2-1; possible D gene TRBD1, 5 bases. This CDR3 is built from 14 residues. Looked up from germline, CDR1 is SGHTS and CDR2 is YDEGEE. Trimming removed 1 base at V and 8 bases at J, with 13 bases between. CDR3 sequence: CASSLRQSPDEQFF. The CDR3 DNA reads TGTGCCAGCAGCTTGCGACAGTCTCCGGATGAGCAGTTCTTC.

A few counts support this clonotype. The chain uses TRBV19 and TRBJ2-1, with 9 bases identical to TRBD2. The CDR3 covers 16 residues. With V trimmed by 3 bases and J by 8 bases, 11 bases remained unmatched. The germline V gene encodes CDR1 LNHDA and CDR2 SQIVND (reference sequence). The CDR3 region is CASSIGVSGRGHEQFF. As DNA, the CDR3 is TGTGCCAGTAGTATCGGGGTTAGCGGGAGAGGCCATGAGCAGTTCTTC.

The chain couples TRBV27 to TRBJ1-5; weak D call: TRBD1 (5 bases). Germline CDR1 MNHEY, CDR2 SMNVEV (reference sequence). The V and J ends lost 2 bases and 6 bases respectively, with 14 bases between them. There are 15 residues in the CDR3. The CDR3 loop reads CASSLGQGYTQPQHF. The CDR3 DNA follows: TGTGCCAGCAGTTTAGGGCAGGGCTACACTCAGCCCCAGCATTTT.

This rearrangement joins TRBV7-9 to TRBJ2-5; 11 nucleotides match TRBD2. This CDR3 comprises 16 residues. From germline, CDR1 is SEHNR and CDR2 FQNEAQ (reference sequence). Losses at the gene ends were 5 bases for V and 3 bases for J; bases not matched to a gene: 8. CDR3 nucleotide sequence: TGTGCCAGCAGCAATCCCGGGACTAGCGGAAAAGAGACCCAGTACTTC. Translation: CASSNPGTSGKETQYF.